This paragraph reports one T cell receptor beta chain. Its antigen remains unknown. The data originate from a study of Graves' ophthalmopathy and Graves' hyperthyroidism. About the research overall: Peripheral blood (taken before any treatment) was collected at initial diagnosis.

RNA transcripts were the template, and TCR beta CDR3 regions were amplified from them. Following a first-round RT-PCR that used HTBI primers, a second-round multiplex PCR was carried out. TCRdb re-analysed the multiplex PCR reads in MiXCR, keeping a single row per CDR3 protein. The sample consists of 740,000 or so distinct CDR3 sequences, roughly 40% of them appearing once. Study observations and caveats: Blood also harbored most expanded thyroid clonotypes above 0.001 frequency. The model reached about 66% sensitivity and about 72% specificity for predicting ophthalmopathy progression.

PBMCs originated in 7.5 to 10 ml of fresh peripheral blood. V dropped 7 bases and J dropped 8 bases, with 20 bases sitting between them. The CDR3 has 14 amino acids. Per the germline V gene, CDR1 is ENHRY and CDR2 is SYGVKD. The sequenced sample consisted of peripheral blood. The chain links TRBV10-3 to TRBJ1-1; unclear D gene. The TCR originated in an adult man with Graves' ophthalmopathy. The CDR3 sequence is CAINSGGNGAEAFF. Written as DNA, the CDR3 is TGTGCCATCAATAGCGGAGGGAATGGAGCAGAAGCTTTCTTT.